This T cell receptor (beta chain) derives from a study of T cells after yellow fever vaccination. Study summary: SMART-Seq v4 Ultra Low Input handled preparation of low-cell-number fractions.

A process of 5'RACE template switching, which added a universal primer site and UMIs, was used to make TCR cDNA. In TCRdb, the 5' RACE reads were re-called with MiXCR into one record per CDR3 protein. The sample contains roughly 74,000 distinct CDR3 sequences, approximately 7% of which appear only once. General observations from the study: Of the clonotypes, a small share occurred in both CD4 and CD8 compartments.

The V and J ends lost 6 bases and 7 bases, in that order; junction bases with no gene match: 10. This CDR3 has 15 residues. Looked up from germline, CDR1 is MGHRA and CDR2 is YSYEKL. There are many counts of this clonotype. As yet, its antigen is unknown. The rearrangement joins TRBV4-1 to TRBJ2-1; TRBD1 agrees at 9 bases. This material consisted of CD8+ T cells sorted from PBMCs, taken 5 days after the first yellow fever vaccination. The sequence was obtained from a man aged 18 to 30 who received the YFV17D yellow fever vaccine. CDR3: CASSRIQGAGNEQFF. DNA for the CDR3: TGCGCCAGCAGTAGAATACAGGGGGCTGGAAATGAGCAGTTCTTC.